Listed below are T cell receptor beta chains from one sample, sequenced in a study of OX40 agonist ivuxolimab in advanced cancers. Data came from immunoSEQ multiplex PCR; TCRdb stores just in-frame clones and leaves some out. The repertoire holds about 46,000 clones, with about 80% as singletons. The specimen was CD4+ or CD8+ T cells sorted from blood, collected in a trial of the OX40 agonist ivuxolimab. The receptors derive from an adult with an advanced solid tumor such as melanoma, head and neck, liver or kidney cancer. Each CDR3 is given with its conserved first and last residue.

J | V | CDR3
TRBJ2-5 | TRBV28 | CASSPGLRETQYF
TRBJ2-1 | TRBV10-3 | CAITPGQGLSSYNEQFF
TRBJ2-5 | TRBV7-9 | CASSLARGQETQYF
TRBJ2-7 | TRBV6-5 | CASSENRGPYEQYF
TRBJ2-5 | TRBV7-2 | CASSFVSGGGRETQYF
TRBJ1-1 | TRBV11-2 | CASSEQSPNTEAFF
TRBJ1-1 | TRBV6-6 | CASGWNTEAFF
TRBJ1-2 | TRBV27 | CASSLSWTGVSGYTF
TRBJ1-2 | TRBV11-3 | CASSSQGRIGYTF
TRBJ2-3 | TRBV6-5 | CASSYSSGKGTDTQYF